The 12 T cell receptor beta chains below were found in one sample sequenced in a study of post-analysis software for immune sequencing data (dated by TCRdb to the mid-2010s). Summary of the overall study and its limitations: Patients showed significantly higher frequencies than controls for five TRBV segments, among them TRBV5-6, TRBV5-1 and TRBV20-1.

Antigens of these TCRs are unknown. Library preparation was by PCR. Reads for this sample came from an Illumina HiSeq 2500. To reduce PCR and sequencing biases, unique molecular identifiers were built into the TCR beta cDNA libraries. The public reads were quality trimmed at Q25 with fastp and then assembled into clones with MiXCR by TCRdb, keeping productive beta chains. Each entry is one CDR3 protein sequence, shown with its most common DNA and genes. The sample table holds 800,000 to 950,000 distinct CDR3 sequences, of which under 70% were seen once. The top ten hold about 4.5% of the sample. Sequencing was carried out using blood. The receptors shown here come from a girl aged 5-17 years with multiple sclerosis.

The chain couples TRBV5-8 to TRBJ2-1, with 8 bases fitting TRBD2. In germline, CDR1 is SGHTS, CDR2 YDEGEE. The CDR3 has 17 amino acids. V dropped 1 base and J dropped 7; count of bases not matched to a gene: 13. The CDR3 here is CASSLWPLGTRQNEQFF. The CDR3 nucleotides read TGTGCCAGCAGCTTGTGGCCCCTCGGGACTAGGCAAAATGAGCAGTTCTTC.

This clonotype was observed a few times. The chain joins TRBV18 to TRBJ2-4; the D call may be TRBD1 or TRBD2 (6 bases each). V was trimmed by 5 bases and J by 0 bases, leaving 20 bases between them. This CDR3 comprises 18 residues. CDR1 is KGHSH, CDR2 LQKENI, per germline. The CDR3 loop reads CASSLRGDIPLAKNIQYF. In DNA, the CDR3 is TGTGCCAGCTCATTACGCGGGGACATTCCCTTAGCCAAAAACATTCAGTACTTC.

V is TRBV12-3 or TRBV12-4 and J is TRBJ2-7, with 9 bases matching TRBD1. Unmatched junction bases numbered 18, after V lost 6 bases and J lost 6 bases. The CDR3 is made up of 17 amino acids. CDR3 region: CASSRRRRGQGPCEQYF. Written as DNA, the CDR3 is TGTGCCAGCAGCCGACGGAGACGGGGACAGGGTCCCTGCGAGCAGTACTTC.

This chain links TRBV15 with TRBJ2-7; D possibly corresponds to TRBD1 (5 bases). V was pared by 0 bases and J by 0 bases, with 15 bases between. The length of the CDR3 is 17 residues. The germline V gene has CDR1 LNHNV and CDR2 YYDKDF (reference sequence). The DNA for the CDR3 is TGTGCCACCAGCAGAGATGTCTCGGACATCGGCTCCTACGAGCAGTACTTC. Translating it yields CATSRDVSDIGSYEQYF.

The V and J genes are TRBV11-2 and TRBJ1-6; no definite D call. Trimming removed 3 bases from V and 11 bases from J, with 11 bases in between. The CDR3 spans 13 residues. In germline, CDR1 is SGHAT, CDR2 FQNNGV. Written as DNA, the CDR3 is TGTGCCAGCAGCTTCTCCGACCAGGCACCCCTCCACTTT. This codes for CASSFSDQAPLHF.

Note on this clonotype: Sequence at one end of the junction differs from germline and may be a read error. The chain couples TRBV7-7 to TRBJ2-1; D might be TRBD1 (6 bases). CDR1 and CDR2 from the germline V gene are SSHAT and FNYEAQ (reference sequence). The CDR3 extends over 16 amino acids. For the CDR3, the DNA is TGTGCTAGCAGCTTAGCAGGGGATCCAATACTTGGTGAGCAGTTCTTC. Translated, it gives CASSLAGDPILGEQFF.

In its sample, this clonotype was seen a few times. This rearrangement joins TRBV7-6 to TRBJ2-3; 8 bases are shared with TRBD2. The junction had 3 bases not matched to a gene; V was cut back by 4 bases and J by 0 bases. The germline CDR1 and CDR2 sequences are SGHVS and FNYEAQ. This CDR3 region has 15 residues. This CDR3 is CASSYRTSSTDTQYF. The DNA for the CDR3 is TGTGCCAGCAGCTACCGGACTAGCAGCACAGATACGCAGTATTTT.

The sample holds a few counts of this clonotype. The chain links TRBV10-3 to TRBJ2-4; 13 bases fit TRBD2. The J call may be in error: the DNA end matches TRBJ2-7 better. CDR1 is ENHRY and CDR2 is SYGVKD in the germline V gene. The CDR3 spans 15 residues. CDR3 protein: CAISPTSGGAYEQYF. As DNA, the CDR3 is TGTGCCATCAGTCCAACTAGCGGGGGGGCCTACGAGCAGTACTTC.

The chain employs TRBV15 and TRBJ1-4; unclear D gene. The length of the CDR3 is 19 residues. Between the trimmed V and J ends, which lost 0 bases and 0 bases, there was a span of 17 bases. CDR1 and CDR2 (germline): LNHNV, YYDKDF (reference sequence). CDR3 protein: CATSRDYEFRRPTNEKLFF. The CDR3 coding sequence is TGTGCCACCAGCAGAGATTACGAGTTTAGAAGACCAACTAATGAAAAACTGTTTTTT.

This clonotype was detected only a few times. The chain links TRBV25-1 to TRBJ2-5; D is possibly TRBD1 (5 bases). The V end lost 2 bases, the J end lost 5 bases, and 15 bases lay between the germline ends. The CDR3 length is 15 residues. From germline, CDR1 is MGHDK and CDR2 SYGVNS. In nucleotides, the CDR3 is TGTGCCAGCAGTGAAGCCCAGGGTCCGTATGAGACCCAGTACTTC. It is translated as CASSEAQGPYETQYF.

The V call is TRBV7-9, the J call TRBJ2-5; D is possibly TRBD1 (6 bases). Trimming took 3 bases from V and 5 from J, leaving 10 bases between them. This CDR3 is 13 amino acids long. Germline V gene sequence: CDR1 SEHNR, CDR2 FQNEAQ (reference sequence). CDR3 in amino acids: CASSFRGMETQYF. CDR3 bases: TGTGCCAGCAGCTTCAGGGGCATGGAGACCCAGTACTTC.

The chain combines TRBV27 with TRBJ1-2; the match to TRBD1 covers 8 bases. CDR3 length equals 15 residues. CDR1 is MNHEY and CDR2 is SMNVEV in the germline V gene (reference sequence). V trimming: 5 bases; J trimming: 7 bases; junction bases outside the gene matches: 12. The CDR3 bases are TGTGCCAGCAGTCCCCAATCGACAGGGGCTTTTGGCTACACCTTC. Translating it yields CASSPQSTGAFGYTF.